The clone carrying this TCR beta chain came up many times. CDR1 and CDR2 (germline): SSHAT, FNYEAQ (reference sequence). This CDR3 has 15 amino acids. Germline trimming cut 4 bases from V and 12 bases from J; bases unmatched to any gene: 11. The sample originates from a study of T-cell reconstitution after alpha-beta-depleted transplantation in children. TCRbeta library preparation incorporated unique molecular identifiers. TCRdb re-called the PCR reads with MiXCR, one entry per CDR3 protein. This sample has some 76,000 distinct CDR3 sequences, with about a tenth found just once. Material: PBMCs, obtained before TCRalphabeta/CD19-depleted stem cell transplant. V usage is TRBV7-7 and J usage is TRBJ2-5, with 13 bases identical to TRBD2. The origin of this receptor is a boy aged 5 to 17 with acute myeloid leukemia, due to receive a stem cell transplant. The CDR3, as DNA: TGTGCCAGCAGCTGGGATCGGACTAGCGGGGGTACGAAGTACTTC. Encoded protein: CASSWDRTSGGTKYF.